The T cell receptor beta chain under discussion was sequenced for a study of T-cell reconstitution after alpha-beta-depleted transplantation in children. Preparation of the TCRbeta library was carried out with unique molecular identifiers. TCRdb used MiXCR to reprocess the PCR reads, holding one entry per CDR3 protein. The profile shows approximately 510,000 distinct CDR3 sequences, roughly 18% of them singletons. Trimming removed 8 bases from V and 4 bases from J, with 18 bases in between. This CDR3 contains 15 residues. This clonotype was obtained from a human donor who donated a stem cell graft to a child with acute lymphoblastic leukemia. This specimen consisted of PBMCs from the stem cell graft donor, obtained from the stem cell graft. This chain joins TRBV12-3 or TRBV12-4 and TRBJ1-5, with D hard to call. In nucleotides, the CDR3 is TGTGCCAGCGGCGTACGAGGCTTATTAAATCAGCCCCAGCATTTT. It codes for CASGVRGLLNQPQHF.